This TCR beta chain was retrieved from a study of T cells after somatic rescue of genetic block. Germline V lookup: CDR1 SGHAT, CDR2 FQNNGV. V was clipped by 1 base and J by 0 bases, with 4 bases between them. The CDR3 is 14 amino acids. In its sample, this clone was seen once. Profiling relied on immunoSEQ multiplex PCR, and the TCRdb table lists in-frame clones only, not all of them. The sample lists 100,000 to 120,000 clones, 85% to 95% occurring once. This TCR came from a woman aged 18-30 years. Input material: peripheral blood mononuclear cells (PBMCs). This chain uses TRBV11-2 with TRBJ1-5; D is unclear. The CDR3 loop is CASSLGHSNQPQHF. CDR3 coding DNA: TGTGCCAGCAGCTTAGGACATAGCAATCAGCCCCAGCATTTT.